Shown below are 25 T cell receptor beta chains from a single sample sequenced in a study of blood T cell repertoires in COVID-19. This table comes from immunoSEQ multiplex PCR, and its TCRdb copy is limited to in-frame clones, with some not included. The table records 54,000 or so clones, around 90% of them present only once. Sample: peripheral blood. These receptors came from a man aged 45-65 years with active COVID-19.

V usage is TRBV24-1 and J usage is TRBJ2-7; D gene uncertain. The V gene lost 2 bases and the J gene lost 2 bases, with 12 bases spanning the gap. The CDR3 has 15 residues. Per germline, CDR1 KGHDR and CDR2 SFDVKD. For the CDR3, the DNA is TGTGCCACCAGTGATTCAGGTAGTATCCCCTACGAGCAGTACTTC. It encodes CATSDSGSIPYEQYF.

This rearrangement joins TRBV7-2 to TRBJ1-1, with D hard to call. The CDR3 sequence is 18 residues long. Trimming cost V 5 bases and J 5 bases, with 27 bases left between them. Germline-derived CDR1 and CDR2 are SGHTA and FQGNSA. CDR3 loop: CASSILARGLGSGTEAFF. In nucleotides, the CDR3 is TGTGCCAGCAGCATACTAGCACGAGGATTAGGGTCGGGGACTGAAGCTTTCTTT.

The table lists this clone with a count of one. The chain has TRBV19 and TRBJ1-6; the match to TRBD1 covers 8 bases. This CDR3 contains 18 residues. Germline V gene data show CDR1 as LNHDA and CDR2 as SQIVND (reference sequence). V lost 5 bases to trimming and J lost 8 bases; unmatched junction nucleotides: 17. The CDR3 spells CASSVRSGTGIQDSPLHF. CDR3 sequence (DNA): TGTGCCAGTAGTGTCCGCTCTGGGACAGGAATTCAGGATTCACCCCTCCACTTT.

The J gene is TRBJ2-5, the V gene TRBV6-1; tentative D call: TRBD1 (6 bases). The CDR3 is made up of 15 amino acids. V lost 3 bases and J 5 bases, leaving 16 bases between the germline ends. Germline values: CDR1 MNHNS, CDR2 SASEGT. CDR3 DNA sequence: TGTGCCAGCAGTGAGACAGGTAGTAGTTGGGAGACCCAGTACTTC. Residues: CASSETGSSWETQYF.

This clone showed up just once. This chain connects TRBV30 to TRBJ2-1; a possible D gene is TRBD1 (6 bases). Trimming left V 5 bases short and J 1 base short, with 12 bases between. CDR3 length equals 14 residues. Looked up from germline, CDR1 is GTSNPN and CDR2 is SVGIG (reference sequence). The CDR3 protein is CAWGTQLSYNEQFF. The CDR3 DNA is TGTGCCTGGGGGACACAGCTTTCCTACAATGAGCAGTTCTTC.

The rearrangement uses TRBV6-5 and TRBJ2-5, with D unresolved. Germline lookup yields CDR1 MNHEY and CDR2 SVGAGI. The V gene lost 4 bases and the J gene lost 8 bases, with 5 bases spanning the gap. The CDR3 totals 10 residues. The CDR3 loop reads CASSSVTQYF. The CDR3 nucleotides are TGTGCCAGCAGTTCGGTCACCCAGTACTTC.

The chain employs TRBV7-9 and TRBJ2-5, with 10 nucleotides matching TRBD2. Per the germline V gene, CDR1 is SEHNR and CDR2 is FQNEAQ (reference sequence). This CDR3 region has 17 residues. V shed 3 bases and J 5 bases; nucleotides not matched to a gene: 12. In DNA form, the CDR3 reads TGTGCCAGCAGCTTTGGATGGGTGGTACTAGCGGGGGAGACCCAGTACTTC. It specifies CASSFGWVVLAGETQYF.

This chain uses TRBV5-4 with TRBJ2-5; 16 bases are a match to TRBD2. Germline-derived CDR1 and CDR2 are SGHNT and YYREEE (reference sequence). This CDR3 spans 18 amino acids. After removal of 3 bases from V and 2 bases from J, the junction contained 7 bases not matched to a gene. CDR3 nucleotides: TGTGCCAGCAGCTCCGGGACTAGCGGGAGGGCGGCTCAAGAGACCCAGTACTTC. Its translation is CASSSGTSGRAAQETQYF.

The chain is built from TRBV18 and TRBJ2-6; D not resolved. V lost 1 base to trimming and J lost 0 bases, with 4 bases between them. Germline CDR1 KGHSH, CDR2 LQKENI. The CDR3 spans 15 residues. DNA of the CDR3: TGTGCCAGCTCACCACTCCTCTCTGGGGCCAACGTCCTGACTTTC. It codes for CASSPLLSGANVLTF.

A single count supports this clone. The chain carries TRBV18 and TRBJ2-4, with 7 bases fitting TRBD1. The CDR3 loop spans 14 amino acids. From germline, CDR1 is KGHSH and CDR2 LQKENI. The V and J ends lost 6 bases and 3 bases, in that order; junction bases with no gene match: 5. The CDR3 DNA follows: TGTGCCAGCTCGGTACAGGGGCGCAAAAACATTCAGTACTTC. Residues: CASSVQGRKNIQYF.

The J gene is TRBJ1-1, the V gene TRBV7-8, with D perhaps matching TRBD1 (6 bases). Trimming took 5 bases from V and 1 from J, leaving 14 bases between them. The CDR3 contains 15 residues. Germline V gene lookup returns CDR1 SGHVS and CDR2 FQNEAQ. This chain's CDR3 is CASSLVETGNTEAFF. In DNA form, the CDR3 reads TGTGCCAGCAGCCTAGTTGAGACAGGGAACACTGAAGCTTTCTTT.

The chain has TRBV19 and TRBJ1-2; 9 nucleotides agree with TRBD1. V dropped 8 bases and J dropped 4; count of bases not matched to a gene: 20. The CDR3 is 18 amino acids. Germline assignment: CDR1 LNHDA and CDR2 SQIVND (reference sequence). CDR3: CASSPRDRAAGLSYGYTF. The CDR3 DNA follows: TGTGCCAGTTCTCCCCGGGACAGGGCCGCAGGTCTAAGCTATGGCTACACCTTC.

The sample holds a few counts of this clone. The chain is built from TRBV10-2 and TRBJ2-3, with 8 bases fitting TRBD1. After removal of 6 bases from V and 3 bases from J, the junction contained 11 bases not matched to a gene. CDR3 length: 16 amino acids. Germline V gene sequence: CDR1 WSHSY, CDR2 SAAADI. CDR3 loop: CASSSGGGALTDTQYF. Here the CDR3 DNA reads TGCGCCAGCAGCTCAGGGGGCGGGGCGCTAACAGATACGCAGTATTTT.

The chain recombines TRBV6-5 with TRBJ2-2, with D possibly being TRBD1 (7 bases). CDR3 size: 14 residues. Germline assignment: CDR1 MNHEY and CDR2 SVGAGI. V was trimmed by 6 bases and J by 6 bases, leaving 14 bases between them. The CDR3 nucleotides are TGTGCCAGCAGGCGGGGACAGTTGGCCGGGGAGCTGTTTTTT. The encoded protein is CASRRGQLAGELFF.

In this sample, this clone turned up a few times. This rearrangement joins TRBV29-1 to TRBJ2-1; 7 nucleotides agree with TRBD1. V lost 8 bases, J lost 4 bases, and 8 bases stayed unmatched. The length of the CDR3 is 13 residues. Per the germline V gene, CDR1 is SQVTM and CDR2 is ANQGSEA. CDR3: CSFRQGFYNEQFF. The CDR3 DNA follows: TGCAGCTTCCGACAGGGCTTTTACAATGAGCAGTTCTTC.

The chain recombines TRBV7-2 with TRBJ2-5; 12 nucleotides match TRBD2. J was trimmed by 2 bases and V by 5 bases; bases with no gene match: 12. CDR1 and CDR2 from the germline V gene are SGHTA and FQGNSA. The CDR3 is 18 residues long. The CDR3 coding sequence is TGTGCCAGCAGCCTTGCGGGTCTAGCGGGAGGGCGGCAAGAGACCCAGTACTTC. The encoded protein is CASSLAGLAGGRQETQYF.

The rearrangement joins TRBV28 to TRBJ1-4; the D gene is possibly TRBD1 (5 bases). Looked up from germline, CDR1 is MDHEN and CDR2 is SYDVKM. This CDR3 is 16 amino acids long. V was shortened by 4 bases and J by 6 bases, with 18 bases between the two germline ends. The CDR3 DNA is TGTGCCAGCAGTTCTCAGGTTGGGGCGGGGGATGAAAAACTGTTTTTT. Translation gives CASSSQVGAGDEKLFF.

For this clone: The junction shows a germline mismatch at one end, possibly a read error. The genes are TRBV7-7 and TRBJ2-7, with 7 bases matching TRBD2. Germline assignment: CDR1 SSHAT and CDR2 FNYEAQ (reference sequence). This CDR3 spans 16 amino acids. In nucleotides, the CDR3 is TGTGCTAGCAGCTTAGCGTGGGAGGGCATCATTTACGAGCAGTACTTC. This encodes CASSLAWEGIIYEQYF.

This clone was observed a single time. The chain is built from TRBV4-1 and TRBJ1-3, with D unclear. Germline lookup yields CDR1 MGHRA and CDR2 YSYEKL. This CDR3 has 15 residues. The V and J ends lost 2 bases and 1 base respectively, with 9 bases between them. The CDR3 spells CASSQYEASGNTIYF. The CDR3 DNA is TGCGCCAGCAGCCAATATGAGGCTTCTGGAAACACCATATATTTT.

The rearrangement links TRBV5-1 to TRBJ2-2; D possibly corresponds to TRBD1 (5 bases). With 1 base removed from V and 4 bases from J, the gap between germline ends came to 8 bases. Germline V lookup: CDR1 SGHRS, CDR2 YFSETQ. There are 14 residues in the CDR3. The chain's CDR3 is CASSLQGTTGELFF. CDR3 sequence (DNA): TGCGCCAGCAGCTTGCAGGGCACCACCGGGGAGCTGTTTTTT.

J is TRBJ2-4 and V is TRBV18; 15 nucleotides line up with TRBD2. Looked up from germline, CDR1 is KGHSH and CDR2 is LQKENI. This CDR3 contains 17 residues. J was trimmed by 8 bases and V by 0 bases; bases with no gene match: 5. For the CDR3, the DNA is TGTGCCAGCTCACCACCGGGACTAGCGGGAGGAAAGGACATTCAGTACTTC. The encoded protein is CASSPPGLAGGKDIQYF.

This clone was detected only once. The chain employs TRBV4-2 and TRBJ1-1, with 8 positions matching TRBD1. Trimming removed 4 bases from V and 1 base from J; junction bases left unmatched: 5. The CDR3 consists of 15 residues. Germline V gene sequence: CDR1 LGHNA, CDR2 YNFKEQ. The CDR3 coding sequence is TGTGCCAGCAGCCTCCGGACAGGGACGAACACTGAAGCTTTCTTT. Amino acid sequence: CASSLRTGTNTEAFF.

The chain is built from TRBV25-1 and TRBJ1-4; D remains ambiguous. The germline CDR1 and CDR2 sequences are MGHDK and SYGVNS. The V and J ends lost 3 bases and 8 bases respectively, with 16 bases between them. The CDR3 is 15 residues long. CDR3 amino acids: CASSDMGNREEKLFF. DNA for the CDR3: TGTGCCAGCAGTGACATGGGTAACCGGGAGGAAAAACTGTTTTTT.

The V and J genes are TRBV4-1 and TRBJ2-1, with 12 bases identical to TRBD1. Germline V gene data show CDR1 as MGHRA and CDR2 as YSYEKL. J gave up 6 bases and V 3 bases, and 9 bases lay outside the gene matches. This CDR3 has 17 amino acids. The CDR3 loop is CASSQAPGQGAGNEQFF. CDR3 DNA: TGCGCCAGCAGCCAGGCCCCGGGACAGGGGGCCGGCAATGAGCAGTTCTTC.

The chain recombines TRBV6-2 or TRBV6-3 with TRBJ1-5; TRBD1 is a possible D gene (6 bases). Per germline, CDR1 MNHEY and CDR2 SVGEGT. Trimming cost V 6 bases and J 2 bases, with 11 bases left between them. This CDR3 spans 14 amino acids. Here the CDR3 reads CASSTRTGNQPQHF. CDR3 nucleotides: TGTGCCAGCAGCACGAGGACAGGCAATCAGCCCCAGCATTTT.